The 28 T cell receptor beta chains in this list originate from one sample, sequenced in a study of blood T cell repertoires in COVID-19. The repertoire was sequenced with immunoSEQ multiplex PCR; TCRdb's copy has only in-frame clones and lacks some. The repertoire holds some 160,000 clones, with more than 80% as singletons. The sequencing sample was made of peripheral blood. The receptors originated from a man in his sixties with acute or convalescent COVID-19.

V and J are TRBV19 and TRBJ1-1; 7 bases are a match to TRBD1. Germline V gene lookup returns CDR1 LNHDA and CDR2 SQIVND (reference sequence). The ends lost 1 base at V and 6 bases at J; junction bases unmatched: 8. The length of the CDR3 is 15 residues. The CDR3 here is CASSIGAGGNAEAFF. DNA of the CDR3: TGTGCCAGTAGTATAGGGGCAGGGGGTAACGCTGAAGCTTTCTTT.

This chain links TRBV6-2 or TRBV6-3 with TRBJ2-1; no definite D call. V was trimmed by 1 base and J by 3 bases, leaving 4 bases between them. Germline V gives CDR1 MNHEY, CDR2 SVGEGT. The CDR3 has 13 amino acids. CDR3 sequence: CASSYYSYNEQFF. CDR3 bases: TGTGCCAGCAGTTACTACAGCTACAATGAGCAGTTCTTC.

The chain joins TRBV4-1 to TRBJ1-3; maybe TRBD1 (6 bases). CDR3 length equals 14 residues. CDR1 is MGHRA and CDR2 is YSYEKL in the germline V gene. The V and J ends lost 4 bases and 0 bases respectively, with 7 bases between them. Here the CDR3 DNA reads TGCGCCAGCAGCCGACAGGTCTCTGGAAACACCATATATTTT. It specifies CASSRQVSGNTIYF.

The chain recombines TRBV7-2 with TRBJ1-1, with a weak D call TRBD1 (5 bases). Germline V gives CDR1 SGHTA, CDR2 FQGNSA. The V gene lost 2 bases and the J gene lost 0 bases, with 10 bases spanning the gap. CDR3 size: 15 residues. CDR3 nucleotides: TGTGCCAGCAGCTTACGACAGATCTTGAACACTGAAGCTTTCTTT. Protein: CASSLRQILNTEAFF.

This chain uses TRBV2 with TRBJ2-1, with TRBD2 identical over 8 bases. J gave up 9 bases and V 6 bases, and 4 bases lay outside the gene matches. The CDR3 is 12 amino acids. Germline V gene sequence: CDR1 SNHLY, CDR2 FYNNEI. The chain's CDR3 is CASRTSASEQFF. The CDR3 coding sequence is TGTGCCAGCAGGACTAGCGCCTCTGAGCAGTTCTTC.

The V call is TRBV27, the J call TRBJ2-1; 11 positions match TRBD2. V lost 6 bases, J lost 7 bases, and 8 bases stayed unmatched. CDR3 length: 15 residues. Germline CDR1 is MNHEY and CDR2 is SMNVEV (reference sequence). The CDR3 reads CASSTGTSGGNEQFF. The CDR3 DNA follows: TGTGCCAGCAGCACCGGGACTAGCGGAGGTAATGAGCAGTTCTTC.

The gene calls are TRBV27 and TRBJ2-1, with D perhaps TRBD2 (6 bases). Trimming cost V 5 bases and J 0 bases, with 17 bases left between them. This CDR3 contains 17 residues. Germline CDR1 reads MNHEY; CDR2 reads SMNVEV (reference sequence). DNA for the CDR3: TGTGCCAGCAGTCCACTGGTTAGCGGCAGCTCCTACAATGAGCAGTTCTTC. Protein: CASSPLVSGSSYNEQFF.

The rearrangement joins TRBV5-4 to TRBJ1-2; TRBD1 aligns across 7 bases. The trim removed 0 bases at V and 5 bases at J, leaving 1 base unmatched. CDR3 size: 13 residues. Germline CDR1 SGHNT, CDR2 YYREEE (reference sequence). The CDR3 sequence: CASSLARGYGYTF. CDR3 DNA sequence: TGTGCCAGCAGCTTGGCCAGGGGGTATGGCTACACCTTC.

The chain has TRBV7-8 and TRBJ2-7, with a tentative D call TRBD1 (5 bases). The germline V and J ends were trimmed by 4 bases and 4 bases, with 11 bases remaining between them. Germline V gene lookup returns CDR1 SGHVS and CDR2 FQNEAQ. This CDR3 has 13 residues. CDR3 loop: CASSSRPGYEQYF. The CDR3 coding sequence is TGTGCCAGCAGCTCCCGGCCAGGGTACGAGCAGTACTTC. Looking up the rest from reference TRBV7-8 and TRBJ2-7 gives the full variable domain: GAGVSQSPRYKVAKRGQDVALRCDPISGHVSLFWYQQALGQGPEFLTYFQNEAQLDKSGLPSDRFFAERPEGSVSTLKIQRTQQEDSAVYLCASSSRPGYEQYFGPGTRLTVT.

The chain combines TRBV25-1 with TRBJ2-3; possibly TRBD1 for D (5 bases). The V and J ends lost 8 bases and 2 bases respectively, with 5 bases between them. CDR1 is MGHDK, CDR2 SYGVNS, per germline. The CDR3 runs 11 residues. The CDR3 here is CASGATDTQYF. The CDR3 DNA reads TGTGCCAGCGGGGCCACAGATACGCAGTATTTT.

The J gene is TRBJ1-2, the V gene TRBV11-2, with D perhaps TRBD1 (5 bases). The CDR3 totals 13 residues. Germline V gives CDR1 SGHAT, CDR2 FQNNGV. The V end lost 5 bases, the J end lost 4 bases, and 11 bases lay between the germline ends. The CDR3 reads CASSPSGGYGYTF. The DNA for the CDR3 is TGTGCCAGCAGCCCATCGGGGGGCTATGGCTACACCTTC.

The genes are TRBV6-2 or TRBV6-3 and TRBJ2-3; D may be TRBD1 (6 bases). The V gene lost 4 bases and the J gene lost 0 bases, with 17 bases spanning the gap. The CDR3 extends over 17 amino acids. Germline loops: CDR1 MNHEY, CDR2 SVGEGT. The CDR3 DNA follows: TGTGCCAGCAGTTTCGGAGTACAGGGAGTCAGCACAGATACGCAGTATTTT. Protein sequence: CASSFGVQGVSTDTQYF.

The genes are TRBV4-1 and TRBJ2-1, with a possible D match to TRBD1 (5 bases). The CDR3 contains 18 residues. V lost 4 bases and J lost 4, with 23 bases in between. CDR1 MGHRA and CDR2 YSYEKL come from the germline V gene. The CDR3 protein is CASSPSPPPGAEYNEQFF. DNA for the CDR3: TGCGCCAGCAGCCCTTCTCCCCCCCCTGGGGCGGAATACAATGAGCAGTTCTTC.

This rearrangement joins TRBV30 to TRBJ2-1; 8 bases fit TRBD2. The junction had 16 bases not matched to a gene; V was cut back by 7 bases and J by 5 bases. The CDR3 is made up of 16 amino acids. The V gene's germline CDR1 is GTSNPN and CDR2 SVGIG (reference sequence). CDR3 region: CASLGGAGDRNNEQFF. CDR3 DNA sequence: TGTGCCTCACTAGGGGGAGCGGGGGACCGTAACAATGAGCAGTTCTTC. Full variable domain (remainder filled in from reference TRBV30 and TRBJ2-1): SQTIHQWPATLVQPVGSPLSLECTVEGTSNPNLYWYRQAAGRGLQLLFYSVGIGQISSEVPQNLSASRPQDRQFILSSKKLLLSDSGFYLCASLGGAGDRNNEQFFGPGTRLTVL.

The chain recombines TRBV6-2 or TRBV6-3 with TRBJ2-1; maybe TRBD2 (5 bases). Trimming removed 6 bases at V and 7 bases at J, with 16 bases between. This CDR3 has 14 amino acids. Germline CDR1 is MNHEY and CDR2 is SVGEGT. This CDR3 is CASSLSRDSNEQFF. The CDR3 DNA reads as TGTGCCAGCAGCTTATCCCGGGATTCGAATGAGCAGTTCTTC.

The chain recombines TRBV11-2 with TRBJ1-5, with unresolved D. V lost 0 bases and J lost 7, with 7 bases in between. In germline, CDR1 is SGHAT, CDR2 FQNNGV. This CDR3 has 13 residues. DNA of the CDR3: TGTGCCAGCAGCTTAGATAGGGAGCAGCCCCAGCATTTT. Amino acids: CASSLDREQPQHF.

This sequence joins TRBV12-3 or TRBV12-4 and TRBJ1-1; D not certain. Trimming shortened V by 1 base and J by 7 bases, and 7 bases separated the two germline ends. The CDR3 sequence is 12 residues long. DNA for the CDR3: TGTGCCAGCAGTTTAGTTCGGTTTGAAGCTTTCTTT. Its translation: CASSLVRFEAFF.

The CDR3 nucleotides read TGTGCCAGCAGCGCGACAGGGAATTTCTATGGCTACACCTTC. Translating it yields CASSATGNFYGYTF. V usage is TRBV2 and J usage is TRBJ1-2, with 7 bases matching TRBD1. Trimming cost V 6 bases and J 4 bases; bases outside gene matches: 8. Germline V gene lookup returns CDR1 SNHLY and CDR2 FYNNEI. This CDR3 contains 14 residues.

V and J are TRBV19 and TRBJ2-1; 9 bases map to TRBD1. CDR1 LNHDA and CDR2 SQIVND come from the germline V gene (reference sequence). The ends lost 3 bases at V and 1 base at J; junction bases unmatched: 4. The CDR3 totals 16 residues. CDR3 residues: CASSMGTGSSYNEQFF. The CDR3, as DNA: TGTGCCAGTAGTATGGGGACAGGGTCTTCCTACAATGAGCAGTTCTTC. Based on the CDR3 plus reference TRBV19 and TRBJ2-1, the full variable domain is DGGITQSPKYLFRKEGQNVTLSCEQNLNHDAMYWYRQDPGQGLRLIYYSQIVNDFQKGDIAEGYSVSREKKESFPLTVTSAQKNPTAFYLCASSMGTGSSYNEQFFGPGTRLTVL.

CDR3 nucleotides: TGTGCCAGCAGCCGGGCCGAGACGGCTTCCTACGAGCAGTACTTC. It yields the protein CASSRAETASYEQYF. This chain joins TRBV3-1 (or the pseudogene TRBV3-2) and TRBJ2-7; D gene uncertain. Germline CDR1 LGHDT, CDR2 YNNKEL (reference sequence). This CDR3 is built from 15 residues. Between the trimmed V and J ends, which lost 4 bases and 1 base, there was a span of 14 bases.

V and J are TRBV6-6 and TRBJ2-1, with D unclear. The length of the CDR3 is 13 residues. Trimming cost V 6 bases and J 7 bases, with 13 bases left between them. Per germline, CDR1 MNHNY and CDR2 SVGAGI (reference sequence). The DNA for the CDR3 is TGTGCCAGCAGCCCCCTCCTAGGTAATGAGCAGTTCTTC. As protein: CASSPLLGNEQFF.

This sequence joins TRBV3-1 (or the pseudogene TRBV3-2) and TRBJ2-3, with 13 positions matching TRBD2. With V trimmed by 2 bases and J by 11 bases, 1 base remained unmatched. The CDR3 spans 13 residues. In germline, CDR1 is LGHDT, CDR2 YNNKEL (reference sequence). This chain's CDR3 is CASSQRLAGGQYF. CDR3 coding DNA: TGTGCCAGCAGCCAAAGACTAGCGGGGGGGCAGTATTTT.

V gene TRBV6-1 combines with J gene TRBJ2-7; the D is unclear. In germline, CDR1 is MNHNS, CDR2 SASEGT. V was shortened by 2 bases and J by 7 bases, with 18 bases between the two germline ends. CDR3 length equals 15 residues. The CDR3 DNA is TGTGCCAGCAGTGAACCGACGGAGAACGTAGAGGAGCAGTACTTC. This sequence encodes CASSEPTENVEEQYF.

The CDR3 loop is CASSPGTGARGEKLFF. As DNA, the CDR3 is TGTGCCAGCAGTCCCGGGACAGGGGCCCGGGGTGAAAAACTGTTTTTT. The chain links TRBV5-4 to TRBJ1-4, with 10 bases aligning to TRBD1. Germline CDR1 is SGHNT and CDR2 is YYREEE (reference sequence). The CDR3 totals 16 residues. After removal of 5 bases from V and 7 bases from J, the junction contained 11 bases not matched to a gene.

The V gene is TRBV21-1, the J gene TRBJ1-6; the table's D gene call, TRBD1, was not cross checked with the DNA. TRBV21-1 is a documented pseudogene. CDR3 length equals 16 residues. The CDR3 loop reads CASSNYPGTGNSPLHF. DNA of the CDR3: TGTGCCAGCAGCAATTATCCGGGGACAGGTAATTCACCCCTCCACTTT.

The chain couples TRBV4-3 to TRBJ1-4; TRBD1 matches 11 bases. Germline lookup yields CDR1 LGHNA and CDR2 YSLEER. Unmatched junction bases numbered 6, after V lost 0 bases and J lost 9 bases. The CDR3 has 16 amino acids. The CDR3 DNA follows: TGCGCCAGCAGCCAAGATGTGGTGGACAGGGGGCAAAAACTGTTTTTT. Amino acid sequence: CASSQDVVDRGQKLFF.

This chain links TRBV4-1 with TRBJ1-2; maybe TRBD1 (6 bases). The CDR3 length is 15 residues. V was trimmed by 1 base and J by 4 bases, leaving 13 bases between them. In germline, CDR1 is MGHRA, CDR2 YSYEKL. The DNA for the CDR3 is TGCGCCAGCAGCCAAGTAGGACAGAAAACCTATGGCTACACCTTC. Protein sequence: CASSQVGQKTYGYTF.

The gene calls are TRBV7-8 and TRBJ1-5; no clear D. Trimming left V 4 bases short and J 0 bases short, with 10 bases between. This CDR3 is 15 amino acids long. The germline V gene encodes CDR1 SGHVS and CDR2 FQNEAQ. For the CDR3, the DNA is TGTGCCAGCAGCTCATCAGGCAGTAGCAATCAGCCCCAGCATTTT. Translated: CASSSSGSSNQPQHF.